These 17 T cell receptor beta chains originate from one sample sequenced in a study of blood T cell repertoires in COVID-19. Generated by immunoSEQ multiplex PCR, the TCRdb table keeps only in-frame clones and is missing some. This sample has about 140,000 clones, with approximately 88% found just once. The source material was peripheral blood. Receptors originate from a man aged 55 to 70 with active or convalescent COVID-19.

This chain uses TRBV4-1 with TRBJ1-1; no clear D. V lost 3 bases and J 2 bases, leaving 13 bases between the germline ends. CDR3 length: 15 residues. The germline V gene has CDR1 MGHRA and CDR2 YSYEKL. The CDR3 DNA reads as TGCGCCAGCAGCCAGGAAAAGACTGTTAACACTGAAGCTTTCTTT. Amino acids: CASSQEKTVNTEAFF.

The CDR3 is CASRFQGMNTGELFF. The DNA of the CDR3 is TGTGCCAGCAGATTCCAGGGAATGAACACCGGGGAGCTGTTTTTT. V usage is TRBV6-5 and J usage is TRBJ2-2, with D maybe TRBD1 (5 bases). The CDR3 spans 15 residues. Trimming took off 6 bases at V and 1 base at J, with 12 bases between the two ends. Germline-derived CDR1 and CDR2 are MNHEY and SVGAGI.

The genes are TRBV4-2 and TRBJ2-1; TRBD2 matches at 9 bases. J gave up 5 bases and V 0 bases, and 5 bases lay outside the gene matches. The germline gives CDR1 LGHNA, CDR2 YNFKEQ. The CDR3 has 16 amino acids. The CDR3 loop is CASSQDSSGTHNEQFF. Written as DNA, the CDR3 is TGTGCCAGCAGCCAAGATTCTAGCGGGACCCACAATGAGCAGTTCTTC.

The count of this clone is one. V and J are TRBV5-4 and TRBJ2-7, with 14 nucleotides matching TRBD2. The CDR3 is 14 amino acids. Germline-derived CDR1 and CDR2 are SGHNT and YYREEE (reference sequence). V lost 5 bases, J lost 11 bases, and 9 bases stayed unmatched. The CDR3 here is CASRGLAGVGDEYF. DNA for the CDR3: TGTGCCAGCAGGGGACTAGCGGGAGTGGGCGACGAGTACTTC.

The chain is built from TRBV28 and TRBJ2-7; perhaps TRBD2 as D (5 bases). The V end was cut by 6 bases, the J end by 4 bases, with 13 bases between. Germline values: CDR1 MDHEN, CDR2 SYDVKM. There are 13 residues in the CDR3. The CDR3 sequence is CASSSGSTYEQYF. The CDR3 DNA sequence: TGTGCCAGCAGCTCGGGATCCACATACGAGCAGTACTTC.

The chain uses TRBV9 and TRBJ2-3; TRBD1 matches at 7 bases. The CDR3 spans 16 residues. CDR1 and CDR2 (germline): SGDLS, YYNGEE. Trimming cost V 0 bases and J 2 bases; bases outside gene matches: 6. The CDR3, as DNA: TGTGCCAGCAGCGTAGCAGTGACAGGGATCACAGATACGCAGTATTTT. It codes for CASSVAVTGITDTQYF.

CDR3 coding DNA: TGTGCCGCGCCCGGGACAGGGTTCGGGTTTTATAGCAATCAGCCCCAGCATTTT. This gives the protein CAAPGTGFGFYSNQPQHF. This rearrangement joins TRBV21-1 to TRBJ1-5; the table's D call, TRBD1, was not checked against the DNA. TRBV21-1 is a documented pseudogene. The CDR3 loop spans 18 amino acids.

The J gene is TRBJ2-3, the V gene TRBV4-2; the match to TRBD2 covers 10 bases. The CDR3 runs 17 residues. Germline V gene sequence: CDR1 LGHNA, CDR2 YNFKEQ. V lost 1 base to trimming and J lost 6 bases; unmatched junction nucleotides: 10. The CDR3 bases are TGTGCCAGCAGCCAAGCCCTTAGCGGGGGGTTTCGTGATACGCAGTATTTT. It translates to CASSQALSGGFRDTQYF.

The CDR3 sequence is CAAGSQGFFSEAFF. Written as DNA, the CDR3 is TGTGCCGCAGGTTCCCAGGGTTTCTTCTCTGAAGCTTTCTTT. This chain joins TRBV28 and TRBJ1-1; weak D call: TRBD1 (5 bases). The CDR3 contains 14 residues. V lost 11 bases and J 6 bases, leaving 22 bases between the germline ends. Germline V gives CDR1 MDHEN, CDR2 SYDVKM.

The gene calls are TRBV27 and TRBJ2-1; 7 nucleotides match TRBD2. Germline CDR1 MNHEY, CDR2 SMNVEV (reference sequence). V gave up 2 bases and J gave up 2 bases; unmatched junction bases: 6. The CDR3 covers 16 residues. The DNA of the CDR3 is TGTGCCAGCAGTTTAAGGTCCACTAGCGCCTACAATGAGCAGTTCTTC. Translation gives CASSLRSTSAYNEQFF.

The chain carries TRBV5-6 and TRBJ2-6; perhaps TRBD2 as D (5 bases). V was cut by 4 bases and J by 0 bases, with 14 bases left in between. This CDR3 spans 17 amino acids. Germline V gene data show CDR1 as SGHDT and CDR2 as YYEEEE. For the CDR3, the DNA is TGTGCCAGCAGCCCACTCGGACTGACCTCTGGGGCCAACGTCCTGACTTTC. Its protein is CASSPLGLTSGANVLTF.

The chain has TRBV2 and TRBJ2-1; 12 nucleotides align to TRBD2. The CDR3 extends over 15 amino acids. In germline, CDR1 is SNHLY, CDR2 FYNNEI. V lost 3 bases to trimming and J lost 9 bases; unmatched junction nucleotides: 6. CDR3 amino acids: CASSDLAGGQSEQFF. For the CDR3, the DNA is TGTGCCAGCAGTGACCTAGCGGGAGGGCAAAGTGAGCAGTTCTTC.

The CDR3 DNA reads TGCGCCAGCAGTGGGACACGGGACACTGAAGCTTTCTTT. Amino acids: CASSGTRDTEAFF. The rearrangement uses TRBV10-2 and TRBJ1-1, with a possible D match to TRBD1 (5 bases). Germline values: CDR1 WSHSY, CDR2 SAAADI. V was cut by 4 bases and J by 3 bases, with 9 bases left in between. The CDR3 length is 13 residues.

The V and J genes are TRBV28 and TRBJ2-3, with 9 bases matching TRBD2. Per the germline V gene, CDR1 is MDHEN and CDR2 is SYDVKM. V shed 3 bases and J 4 bases; nucleotides not matched to a gene: 5. The CDR3 loop spans 15 amino acids. Written as DNA, the CDR3 is TGTGCCAGCAGTTTCCGCGGGAGGGCCCCAGATACGCAGTATTTT. This translates into CASSFRGRAPDTQYF.

The rearrangement uses TRBV5-1 and TRBJ2-6, with D possibly being TRBD1 (5 bases). Germline V gene sequence: CDR1 SGHRS, CDR2 YFSETQ. V shed 0 bases and J shed 4 bases, with 11 bases lying between them. This CDR3 has 16 amino acids. CDR3 sequence (DNA): TGCGCCAGCAGCTTGGATCAGGGCTCCGGGGCCAACGTCCTGACTTTC. This translates into CASSLDQGSGANVLTF. Supplemented by reference TRBV5-1 and TRBJ2-6, the full variable domain reads KAGVTQTPRYLIKTRGQQVTLSCSPISGHRSVSWYQQTPGQGLQFLFEYFSETQRNKGNFPGRFSGRQFSNSRSEMNVSTLELGDSALYLCASSLDQGSGANVLTFGAGSRLTVL.

V is TRBV6-5 and J is TRBJ2-7; 9 nucleotides align to TRBD1. The germline CDR1 and CDR2 sequences are MNHEY and SVGAGI. The CDR3 sequence is 15 residues long. V gave up 4 bases and J gave up 2 bases; unmatched junction bases: 6. The DNA of the CDR3 is TGTGCCAGCAGTTCCGGGACAGGGTCACCCTACGAGCAGTACTTC. It is translated as CASSSGTGSPYEQYF.

The V gene is TRBV25-1, the J gene TRBJ2-1, with 10 bases that match TRBD2. V shed 6 bases, J shed 1 base, and the junction held 0 bases outside the gene matches. The germline V gene encodes CDR1 MGHDK and CDR2 SYGVNS. The CDR3 is 14 amino acids. The CDR3: CASRLAGSYNEQFF. CDR3 bases: TGTGCCAGCAGACTAGCGGGGTCCTACAATGAGCAGTTCTTC. The variable domain in full, with the rest retrieved from reference TRBV25-1 and TRBJ2-1, is EADIYQTPRYLVIGTGKKITLECSQTMGHDKMYWYQQDPGMELHLIHYSYGVNSTEKGDLSSESTVSRIRTEHFPLTLESARPSHTSQYLCASRLAGSYNEQFFGPGTRLTVL.